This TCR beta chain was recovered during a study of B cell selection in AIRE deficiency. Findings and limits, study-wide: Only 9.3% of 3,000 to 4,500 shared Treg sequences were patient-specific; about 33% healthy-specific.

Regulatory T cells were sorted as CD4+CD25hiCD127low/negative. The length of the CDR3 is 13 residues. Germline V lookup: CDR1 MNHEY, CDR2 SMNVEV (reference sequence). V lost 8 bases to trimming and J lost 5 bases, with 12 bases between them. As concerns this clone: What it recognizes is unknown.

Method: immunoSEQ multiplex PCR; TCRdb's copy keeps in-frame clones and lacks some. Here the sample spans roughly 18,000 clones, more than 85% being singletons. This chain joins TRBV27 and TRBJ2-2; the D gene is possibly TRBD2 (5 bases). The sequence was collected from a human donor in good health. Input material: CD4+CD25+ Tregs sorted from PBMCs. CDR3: CASGRVKTGELFF. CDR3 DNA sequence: TGTGCCAGCGGGCGGGTAAAAACCGGGGAGCTGTTTTTT.